These T cell receptor beta chains were read from a single sample in a study of OX40 agonist ivuxolimab in advanced cancers. The assay was immunoSEQ multiplex PCR, and TCRdb's table has in-frame clones only and misses some. The table lists about 96,000 clones, about 90% of them singletons, with about 1.5% in the top ten. The source material was CD4+ or CD8+ T cells sorted from blood, sampled in a trial of the OX40 agonist ivuxolimab. Receptor source: an adult with an advanced solid tumor such as melanoma, head and neck, liver or kidney cancer. Each CDR3 is given with its conserved first and last residue. Each record gives: J gene, V gene, CDR3 protein.

>TRBJ2-1|TRBV4-2
CASSLMKSLNNEQFF
>TRBJ1-2|TRBV7-3
CASSLFWDRGRLRQYGYTF
>TRBJ2-5|TRBV5-1
CASSLSTGRQETQYF
>TRBJ1-4|TRBV7-2
CASSQSRATNEKLFF
>TRBJ2-6|TRBV28
CASSPPRAGANVLTF
>TRBJ2-3|TRBV9
CASSVGQLTDTQYF
>TRBJ1-2|TRBV4-1
CASSQDWAGYGYTF
>TRBJ2-7|TRBV29-1
CSVSTGGYEQYF
>TRBJ2-3|TRBV28
CASSLGGPTDTQYF
>TRBJ1-1|TRBV7-9
CASSPGVITEAFF
>TRBJ2-2|TRBV9
CASSALAGGHTGELFF
>TRBJ1-2|TRBV21-1
CASSGPGTNYGYTF
>TRBJ2-3|TRBV27
CASSLVVGTDTQYF
>TRBJ2-5|TRBV4-2
CASSQLGLAGGPALTETQYF
>TRBJ2-3|TRBV7-2
CASSMGLAGGGDTQYF
>TRBJ2-3|TRBV9
CASSPTSGTAGDTQYF
>TRBJ2-7|TRBV5-1
CASSLGPSGSMYEQYF
>TRBJ2-7|TRBV7-2
CASSRRDGSYEQYF
>TRBJ1-5|TRBV30
CAWSGRDQPQHF
>TRBJ1-1|TRBV6-5
CASSYSIRGGEAFF
>TRBJ2-3|TRBV27
CASSFSYTDTQYF
>TRBJ2-2|TRBV7-8
CASSPRPANTGELFF
>TRBJ1-4|TRBV7-6
CASRGGNEKLFF
>TRBJ1-2|TRBV27
CASSYRDSRFAYGYTF
>TRBJ1-2|TRBV5-4
CASRVRGAYGYTF
>TRBJ2-1|TRBV28
CASSGSTSIVSSYNEQFF
>TRBJ2-2|TRBV5-1
CASSLAQGAVGELFF
>TRBJ1-1|TRBV11-3
CASSPQVSHPSTEAFF
>TRBJ1-5|TRBV7-2
CASSDYLGNQPQHF
>TRBJ2-3|TRBV6-4
CASSDVGGRRSDTQYF
>TRBJ2-1|TRBV6-5
CASGRDDGVYNEQFF
>TRBJ2-7|TRBV6-1
CASRVTSGPAYEQYF
>TRBJ1-2|TRBV7-2
CASSLESELYGYTF
>TRBJ2-7|TRBV5-4
CASSLESGSEQYF
>TRBJ2-3|TRBV7-9
CASSLDSGTQYF
>TRBJ2-1|TRBV19
CASSLGRRYYNEQFF
>TRBJ2-5|TRBV15
CATSRDRGGASQETQYF
>TRBJ2-1|TRBV11-3
CASSAQSEQFF
>TRBJ1-2|TRBV4-2
CASSQDVLSGAGYTF
>TRBJ2-7|TRBV6-4
CASSEGHGSYEQYF
>TRBJ2-7|TRBV18
CASSPPGQGRYEQYF